This TCR beta chain was sequenced in a study of neurological immune-mediated disorders. Study-wide background: Relapsing-remitting disease was seen in most of the 34 multiple sclerosis patients, and secondary progressive disease was seen in 3. The study's findings and limits: The repertoires of 18 of 34 multiple sclerosis patients fell into one related-CDR3 cluster (a possible signature) under phylogenetic grouping.

About this clonotype itself: Its antigen is still unknown.

There are 14 residues in the CDR3. The cDNA was synthesized by 5'RACE incorporating 10-nucleotide random UMIs. Using its own MiXCR run on the 5' RACE reads, TCRdb lists one record per CDR3 protein. The top ten hold roughly 1.1% of the sample, which has about 82,000 distinct CDR3 sequences, 2.5% to 3% seen once. The J gene is TRBJ1-1, the V gene TRBV21-1. TRBV21-1 is a recognized pseudogene. This TCR was recovered from a woman aged 25-40 years with multiple sclerosis. Sequencing input: PBMCs. This CDR3 reads CASRKVKVNTEAFF. The CDR3 DNA is TGTGCCAGCAGAAAAGTGAAAGTGAACACTGAAGCTTTCTTT.